This T cell receptor beta chain was found in a study of beta chain features in type 1 diabetes (dated by TCRdb to the late 2010s). For the wider study: Mean age, gender distribution, total cell number and subset yield were not different between patients and healthy donors. A total of some 100,000,000 sorted cells were examined across all samples, and the number of cells per subset was strongly correlated with RNA yield. The study compared the TCRB repertoires of sorted circulating CD4+ T cell subsets in recently diagnosed type 1 diabetes patients with those in matched healthy donors. Regulatory and stem cell-like memory subsets were isolated from only 8 patients and about eight healthy donors, whereas naive and central memory subsets came from all 28 donors. What the research found in general, with its limitations: Because cDNA rather than genomic DNA was sequenced, highly expressing activated cells could have been over-represented, although no difference in activation and CD3 levels was found between groups. In all four CD4+ subsets, TCRB CDR3 length was moderately but significantly shorter in type 1 diabetes patients. Naive, central memory and regulatory TCRB repertoires appeared to be more similar among patients than among healthy donors. Shorter templates might have been favored by PCR, but patient and control samples were amplified and corrected together, so both groups would have been affected equally by any skew. HLA sub-analyses involved small numbers of individuals, so any influence of HLA type on TCRB rearrangement remained unresolved. Patients with type 1 diabetes made fewer insertions and deleted more nucleotides at VDJ recombination sites, implying thymic rearrangement abnormalities.

At the junction V is shortened by 9 bases and J by 4 bases; bases outside the gene matches: 7. Inclusive of the bounding cysteine and phenylalanine, the CDR3 is 14 residues long. Of the read, only the CDR3 DNA is kept; its 42 bases are in frame from base 1. The germline V gene specifies SNHLY as CDR1 and FYNNEI as CDR2. A single peripheral blood draw of around 0.11 L on average was collected from each donor into heparinised tubes. A BD FACSAria II was used to sort naive, central memory, regulatory and stem cell-like memory CD4+ T cells with a panel that included CD45RO, CCR7, CD25, CD127, CD95 and CD27. All sorted populations exceeded 98% purity. Right away, PBMCs were isolated by Lymphoprep density gradient centrifugation and were stained directly, with no culture step. To minimize batch effects, samples were stained and sorted in pairs, one healthy donor with one patient per experiment. The entire amount of isolated RNA was reverse transcribed using the High Capacity cDNA Reverse Transcription Kit, so the sequenced TCRB transcripts were expressed ones. Deep immunoSEQ sequencing was performed on naive, central memory and regulatory T cell samples, with an average of approximately 3.9 million total reads per sample. After sorted cells were lysed in RLT buffer, RNA was extracted with DNase-treated RNeasy Micro or Mini kits, with the choice depending on cell number. Each cell subset was processed on its own to prevent cross-contamination, while patient and healthy donor samples were processed together. The immunoSEQ multiplex PCR was used to amplify TCRB sequences from cDNA, generating 87-bp fragments that spanned the CDR3 region. Amplicons were sequenced on the Illumina HiSeq platform. In the paper's pipeline: Synthetic template baselines were used to correct PCR bias computationally, reads within Hamming distance 2 were collapsed, and singletons that could not be merged were discarded. Reads were aligned against IMGT so that V, D and J genes, CDR3 length and insertions or deletions at six rearrangement sites could be assigned. Within each subset, clonotype counts were normalized to the number of sorted cells before true diversity and Gini coefficients were calculated with the tcR R package. The overlap coefficient, calculated on TCRB nucleotide sequences, was used to measure repertoire sharing. The source is immuneACCESS, and TCRdb retained only in-frame sequences with V and J called. Part of the clones is not carried over; for the studies checked, unresolved V genes explain less than half of this, and the remainder is unexplained. The V and J calls and clone size come from that table; D and trimming were worked out from the DNA. In all, the sample holds 300,000 to 350,000 clones, and about a tenth of those were seen once. The top ten clones comprise less than 1.2% of the sample.

A few counts support this clone. No cognate antigen has been identified for it. Base qualities are not recorded, but no much larger clone differs from it by a single base. The sample was central memory CD4+ T cells from blood. This TCR was recovered from a man aged 25 to 45 with type 1 diabetes. The rearranged segments are TRBV2 and TRBJ2-3; 10 central bases correspond to TRBD1. The CDR3 protein: CASHTTGGADTQYF. The nucleotides are TGTGCCAGTCACACGACAGGGGGCGCAGATACGCAGTATTTT.